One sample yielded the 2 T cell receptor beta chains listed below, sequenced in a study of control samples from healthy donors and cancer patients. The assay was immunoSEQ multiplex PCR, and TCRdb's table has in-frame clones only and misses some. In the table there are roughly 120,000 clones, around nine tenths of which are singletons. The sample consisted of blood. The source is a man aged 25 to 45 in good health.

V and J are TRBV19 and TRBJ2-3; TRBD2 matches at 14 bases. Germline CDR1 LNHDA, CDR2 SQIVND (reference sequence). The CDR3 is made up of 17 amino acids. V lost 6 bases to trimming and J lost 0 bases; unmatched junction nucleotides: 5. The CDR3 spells CASSLGTSGGSTDTQYF. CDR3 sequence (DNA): TGTGCCAGTAGCCTCGGGACTAGCGGGGGTAGCACAGATACGCAGTATTTT.

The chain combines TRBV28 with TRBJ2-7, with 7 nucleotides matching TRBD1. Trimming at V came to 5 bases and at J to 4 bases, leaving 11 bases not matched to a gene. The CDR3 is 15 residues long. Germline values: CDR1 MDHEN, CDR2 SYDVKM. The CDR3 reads CASSPSADRSYEQYV. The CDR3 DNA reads TGTGCCAGCAGTCCCTCCGCGGACAGGTCGTACGAGCAGTACGTC.